This T cell receptor beta chain came from a study of CD8+ T cells in alopecia areata. Looking at the study overall: Among treated patients, oral tofacitinib was administered at 5 to 10 mg twice daily. Dosing with tofacitinib proceeded for 6 to 18 months, followed by 6 months off drug.

With respect to this clone: Its antigen is unknown.

Findings of the study overall: Many expanded lesional clones stayed in scalp and blood while on tofacitinib.

Sequencing templates came from extracted RNA that was reverse transcribed into cDNA. Libraries were prepared by immunoSEQ multiplex PCR; TCRdb keeps only in-frame clonotypes and omits some of them. In the table there are 95,000 to 100,000 clones, approximately 63% of which are singletons. Treatment specified: oral pan-JAK inhibitor, 5-10 mg twice daily. Alopecia areata patients had lesional scalp punch biopsies and peripheral blood taken from them. This TCR came from a human donor with alopecia areata. This material consisted of CD8+ T cells sorted from blood, taken at approximately week 56, from a patient treated with tofacitinib.

The CDR3 nucleotides are TGCGCCAGCAGCCCTAGTTTCGGTGGGACTGAAGCTTTCTTT. It yields the protein CASSPSFGGTEAFF. This sequence joins TRBV5-1 and TRBJ1-1; D call uncertain. CDR1 is SGHRS, CDR2 YFSETQ, per germline. Trimming took 4 bases from V and 5 from J, leaving 15 bases between them. This CDR3 region has 14 residues.